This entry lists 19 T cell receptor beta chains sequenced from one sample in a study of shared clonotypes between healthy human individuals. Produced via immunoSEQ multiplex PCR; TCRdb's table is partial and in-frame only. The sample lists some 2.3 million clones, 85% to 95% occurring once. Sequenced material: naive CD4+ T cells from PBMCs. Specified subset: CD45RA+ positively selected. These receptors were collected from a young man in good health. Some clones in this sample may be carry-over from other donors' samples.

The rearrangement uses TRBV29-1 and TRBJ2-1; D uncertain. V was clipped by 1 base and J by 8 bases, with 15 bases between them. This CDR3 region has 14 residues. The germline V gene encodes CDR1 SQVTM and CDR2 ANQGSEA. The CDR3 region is CSVEGRINRDEQFF. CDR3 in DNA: TGCAGCGTTGAAGGACGGATAAACCGAGATGAGCAGTTCTTC.

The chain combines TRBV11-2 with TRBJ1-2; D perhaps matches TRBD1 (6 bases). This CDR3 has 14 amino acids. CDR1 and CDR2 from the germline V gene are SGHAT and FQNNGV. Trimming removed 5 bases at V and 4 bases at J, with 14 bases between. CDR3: CASSPPGAGYGYTF. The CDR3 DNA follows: TGTGCCAGCAGCCCTCCGGGGGCTGGCTATGGCTACACCTTC. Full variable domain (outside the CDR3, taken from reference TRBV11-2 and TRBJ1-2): EAGVAQSPRYKIIEKRQSVAFWCNPISGHATLYWYQQILGQGPKLLIQFQNNGVVDDSQLPKDRFSAERLKGVDSTLKIQPAKLEDSAVYLCASSPPGAGYGYTFGSGTRLTVV.

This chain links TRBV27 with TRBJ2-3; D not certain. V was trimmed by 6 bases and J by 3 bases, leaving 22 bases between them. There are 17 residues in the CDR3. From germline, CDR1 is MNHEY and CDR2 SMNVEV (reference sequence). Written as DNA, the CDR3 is TGTGCCAGCAGCCGCGAGAGAGGAATAGGTATGACAGATACGCAGTATTTT. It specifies CASSRERGIGMTDTQYF.

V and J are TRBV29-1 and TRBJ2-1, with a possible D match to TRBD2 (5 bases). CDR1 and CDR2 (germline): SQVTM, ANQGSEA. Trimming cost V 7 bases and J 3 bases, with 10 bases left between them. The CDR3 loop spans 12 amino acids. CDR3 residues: CSAYEGYNEQFF. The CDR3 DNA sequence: TGCAGCGCCTATGAGGGCTACAATGAGCAGTTCTTC.

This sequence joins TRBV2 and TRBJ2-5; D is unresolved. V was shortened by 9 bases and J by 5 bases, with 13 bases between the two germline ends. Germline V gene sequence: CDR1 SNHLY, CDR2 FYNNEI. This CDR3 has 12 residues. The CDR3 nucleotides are TGTGCCAGTGGGTGGGATAGTGAGACCCAGTACTTC. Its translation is CASGWDSETQYF.

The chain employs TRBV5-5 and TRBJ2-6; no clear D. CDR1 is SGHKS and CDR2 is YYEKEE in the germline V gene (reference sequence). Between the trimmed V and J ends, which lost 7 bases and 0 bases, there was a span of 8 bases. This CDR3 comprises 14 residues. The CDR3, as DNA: TGTGCCAGCTTAGAGAACTCTGGGGCCAACGTCCTGACTTTC. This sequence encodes CASLENSGANVLTF.

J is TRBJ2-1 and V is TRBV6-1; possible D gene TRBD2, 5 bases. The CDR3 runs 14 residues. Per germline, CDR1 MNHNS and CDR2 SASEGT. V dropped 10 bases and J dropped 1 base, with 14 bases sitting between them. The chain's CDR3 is CATREYWSYNEQFF. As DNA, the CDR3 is TGTGCCACTAGGGAGTATTGGTCCTACAATGAGCAGTTCTTC.

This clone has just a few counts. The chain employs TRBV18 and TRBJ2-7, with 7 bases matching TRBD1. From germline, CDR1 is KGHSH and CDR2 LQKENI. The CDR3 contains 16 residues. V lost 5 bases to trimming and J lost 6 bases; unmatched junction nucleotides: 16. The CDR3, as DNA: TGTGCCAGCTCAACAAGGGGGCTAGCTCGACAGGGCGAGCAGTACTTC. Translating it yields CASSTRGLARQGEQYF.

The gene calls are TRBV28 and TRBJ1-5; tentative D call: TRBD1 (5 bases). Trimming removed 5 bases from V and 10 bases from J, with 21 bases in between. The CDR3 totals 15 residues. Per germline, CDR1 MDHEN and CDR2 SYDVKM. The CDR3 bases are TGTGCCAGCAGTCAATCGACCGGGGCTCTGCAACCCCAGCATTTT. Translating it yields CASSQSTGALQPQHF.

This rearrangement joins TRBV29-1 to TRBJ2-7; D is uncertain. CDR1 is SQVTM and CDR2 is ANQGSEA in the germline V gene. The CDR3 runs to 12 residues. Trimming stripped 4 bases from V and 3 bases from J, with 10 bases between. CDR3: CSVGDLGYEQYF. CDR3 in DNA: TGCAGCGTTGGAGATCTTGGCTACGAGCAGTACTTC.

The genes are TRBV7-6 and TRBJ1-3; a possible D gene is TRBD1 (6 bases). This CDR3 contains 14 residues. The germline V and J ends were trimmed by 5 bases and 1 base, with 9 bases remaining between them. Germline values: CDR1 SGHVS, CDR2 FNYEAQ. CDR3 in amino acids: CASSPGQSGNTIYF. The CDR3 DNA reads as TGTGCCAGCAGCCCGGGACAATCTGGAAACACCATATATTTT.

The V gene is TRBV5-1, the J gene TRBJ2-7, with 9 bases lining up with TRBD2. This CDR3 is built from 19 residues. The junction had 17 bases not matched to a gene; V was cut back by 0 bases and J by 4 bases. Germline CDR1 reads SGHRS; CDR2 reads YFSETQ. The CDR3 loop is CASSLGRARAAGGSYEQYF. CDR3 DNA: TGCGCCAGCAGCTTGGGCCGAGCTCGGGCAGCGGGAGGTTCTTACGAGCAGTACTTC.

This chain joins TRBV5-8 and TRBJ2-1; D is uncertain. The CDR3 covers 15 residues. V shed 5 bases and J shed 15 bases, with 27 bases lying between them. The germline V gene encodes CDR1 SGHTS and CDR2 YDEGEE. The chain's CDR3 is CASRKTGPLVHTSFF. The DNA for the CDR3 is TGTGCCAGCAGGAAGACCGGACCCCTGGTCCACACCTCGTTCTTC.

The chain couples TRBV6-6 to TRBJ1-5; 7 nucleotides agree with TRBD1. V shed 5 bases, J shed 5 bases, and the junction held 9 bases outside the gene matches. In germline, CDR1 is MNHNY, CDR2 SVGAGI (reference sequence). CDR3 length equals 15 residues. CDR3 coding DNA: TGTGCCAGCAGTGCCCGGGACAGAGGTTATCAGCCCCAGCATTTT. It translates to CASSARDRGYQPQHF.

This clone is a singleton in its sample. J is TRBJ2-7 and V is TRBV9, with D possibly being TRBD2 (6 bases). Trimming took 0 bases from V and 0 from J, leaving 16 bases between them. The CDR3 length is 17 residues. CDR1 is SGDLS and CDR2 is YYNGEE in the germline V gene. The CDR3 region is CASSVGGSGYLSYEQYF. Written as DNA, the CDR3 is TGTGCCAGCAGCGTAGGGGGTAGCGGTTACCTCTCCTACGAGCAGTACTTC.

CDR3 residues: CASSRQRGQGNTEAFF. Written as DNA, the CDR3 is TGTGCCAGCAGCCGTCAGCGGGGACAGGGGAACACTGAAGCTTTCTTT. The rearrangement uses TRBV5-5 and TRBJ1-1; 9 bases align to TRBD1. The CDR3 length is 16 residues. Germline CDR1 reads SGHKS; CDR2 reads YYEKEE (reference sequence). The V segment lost 4 bases and the J segment 1 base; nucleotides outside the gene matches: 8.

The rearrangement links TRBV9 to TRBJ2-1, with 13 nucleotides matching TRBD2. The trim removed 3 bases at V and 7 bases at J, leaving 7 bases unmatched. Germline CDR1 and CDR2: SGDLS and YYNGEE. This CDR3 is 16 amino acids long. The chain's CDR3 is CASSAGTSGNENEQFF. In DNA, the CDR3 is TGTGCCAGCAGCGCCGGGACTAGCGGGAATGAGAATGAGCAGTTCTTC.

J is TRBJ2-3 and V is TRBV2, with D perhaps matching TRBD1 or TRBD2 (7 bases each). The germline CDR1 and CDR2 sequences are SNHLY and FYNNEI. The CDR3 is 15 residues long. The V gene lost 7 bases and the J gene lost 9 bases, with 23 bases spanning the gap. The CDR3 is CASTGGTAAQITQYF. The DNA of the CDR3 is TGTGCCAGCACCGGGGGGACAGCTGCACAGATAACGCAGTATTTT. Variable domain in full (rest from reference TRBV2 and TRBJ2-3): EPEVTQTPSHQVTQMGQEVILRCVPISNHLYFYWYRQILGQKVEFLVSFYNNEISEKSEIFDDQFSVERPDGSNFTLKIRSTKLEDSAMYFCASTGGTAAQITQYFGPGTRLTVL.

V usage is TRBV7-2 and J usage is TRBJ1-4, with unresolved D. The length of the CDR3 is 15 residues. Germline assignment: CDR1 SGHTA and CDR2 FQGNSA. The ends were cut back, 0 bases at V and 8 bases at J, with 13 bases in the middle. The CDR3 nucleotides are TGTGCCAGCAGCTTAGCACGGGTTTCCACCGAAAAACTGTTTTTT. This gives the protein CASSLARVSTEKLFF.